This entry lists 32 T cell receptor beta chains sequenced from one sample in a study of T cell clonality in common variable immunodeficiency. Assay: immunoSEQ multiplex PCR; the TCRdb copy retains only in-frame clones and omits some. The sample shows about 35,000 clones, none of them appearing just once. The sample consisted of peripheral blood mononuclear cells. The receptors stem from a person between 18 and 75 years old in good health.

Ten or more counts support this clone. The sequenced fragment ends 3 residues before the CDR3 boundary, so the rest is inferred from the germline J gene. This chain connects TRBV18 to TRBJ2-3; 7 positions agree with TRBD2. Per germline, CDR1 KGHSH and CDR2 LQKENI. V lost 6 bases to trimming and J lost 2 bases; unmatched junction nucleotides: 11. This CDR3 is 16 amino acids long. Incomplete CDR3 DNA: TGTGCCAGCTCCGGGGGGACTTTGGGGCTCACAGATACG. It is translated as CASSGGTLGLTDT. The complete CDR3 reads CASSGGTLGLTDTQYF.

CDR3 DNA (partial): TGTGCCAGCAGGTTAGAGTCGAACACTGAA. It is translated as CASRLESNTE. The full CDR3 protein is CASRLESNTEAFF. This chain joins TRBV2 and TRBJ1-1; D ambiguous. The read comes to an end 3 residues before the CDR3 does, leaving the germline J gene to fill in the end. CDR3 length: 13 amino acids. The germline V gene encodes CDR1 SNHLY and CDR2 FYNNEI. V gave up 6 bases and J gave up 1 base, with 9 bases separating them.

This clone was counted at least ten times. The sequenced fragment ends 3 residues before the CDR3 boundary, so the rest is inferred from the germline J gene. This chain joins TRBV19 and TRBJ1-6; 9 nucleotides align to TRBD1. With 4 bases clipped from V and 7 bases from J, the junction kept 5 bases outside the gene matches. Germline values: CDR1 LNHDA, CDR2 SQIVND (reference sequence). The CDR3 consists of 15 residues. The CDR3 reads CASSTYGTGNSPLHF. The part of the CDR3 DNA that was read is TGTGCCAGTAGTACATACGGGACAGGGAATTCACCC.

With regard to this clone: The read comes to an end 3 residues before the CDR3 does, leaving the germline J gene to fill in the end. The V and J genes are TRBV18 and TRBJ2-2; D may be TRBD2 (6 bases). The ends were cut back, 3 bases at V and 10 bases at J, with 9 bases in the middle. Germline lookup yields CDR1 KGHSH and CDR2 LQKENI. This CDR3 has 12 residues. The CDR3 bases that were read are TGTGCCAGCTCACCGGGGGGAACGGAG. Its protein product is CASSPGGTE. The full CDR3 sequence reads CASSPGGTELFF.

At least ten counts were recorded for this clone. The CDR3 DNA, read in part, is TGTGCCAGCAGCTTGGGGGACAGGGAC. This codes for CASSLGDRD. In full, the CDR3 reads CASSLGDRDAFF. J is TRBJ1-1 and V is TRBV5-6, with 9 bases lining up with TRBD1. The observed sequence ends 3 residues before the CDR3 terminus, with the missing tail filled in from the germline J gene. In germline, CDR1 is SGHDT, CDR2 YYEEEE. There are 12 residues in the CDR3.

This clone was found many times. The read ends 3 residues early relative to the CDR3; the germline J gene fills the gap. The J gene is TRBJ1-2, the V gene TRBV11-2, with 10 bases aligning to TRBD1. Unmatched junction bases numbered 2, after V lost 5 bases and J lost 2 bases. The CDR3 is made up of 14 amino acids. CDR1 SGHAT and CDR2 FQNNGV come from the germline V gene. CDR3 amino acids: CASSRDRGNYGYTF. CDR3 DNA (partial): TGTGCCAGCAGCCGGGACAGGGGAAACTATGGC.

This clone has at least ten counts. The sequence runs out 3 residues before the end of the CDR3; the remainder is reconstructed from the germline J gene. The chain combines TRBV12-5 with TRBJ1-2; maybe TRBD1 (5 bases). This CDR3 is built from 19 residues. Trimming removed 0 bases at V and 3 bases at J, with 23 bases between. The germline V gene has CDR1 LGHNT and CDR2 FRNRAP. CDR3 bases read: TGTGCTAGTGGTTTGGTAGGGGCGTGGGGCGCCCCGAAGGACTATGGC. This gives the protein CASGLVGAWGAPKDYG. The full CDR3 sequence reads CASGLVGAWGAPKDYGYTF.

This clone has more than one count but fewer than ten. The DNA read from the CDR3 is TGTGCCAGCAGCCCGAGTGCAACTAATGAAAAG. This translates into CASSPSATNEK. In full, the CDR3 reads CASSPSATNEKLFF. The J gene is TRBJ2-2, the V gene TRBV7-6, with D uncertain. The sequenced fragment ends 3 residues before the CDR3 boundary, so the rest is inferred from the germline J gene. Germline V gives CDR1 SGHVS, CDR2 FNYEAQ. The CDR3 is 14 amino acids.

This clone appeared many times. From the germline J gene comes the end of the CDR3, since the read stops 3 residues before it. The chain joins TRBV19 to TRBJ2-4; 8 bases agree with TRBD2. CDR3 length: 17 amino acids. Germline V gene lookup returns CDR1 LNHDA and CDR2 SQIVND (reference sequence). J gave up 0 bases and V 7 bases, and 11 bases lay outside the gene matches. CDR3 in amino acids: CASNGLIAGPAKNIQYF. The part of the CDR3 DNA that was read is TGTGCCAGTAACGGTCTTATAGCGGGACCAGCCAAAAACATT.

This clone was seen ten or more times. Read sequence stops 3 residues before the CDR3 end, and the germline J gene provides the missing end. The J gene is TRBJ2-7, the V gene TRBV7-8; 7 bases are shared with TRBD1. This CDR3 comprises 12 residues. Looked up from germline, CDR1 is SGHVS and CDR2 is FQNEAQ. With V trimmed by 5 bases and J by 2 bases, 0 bases remained unmatched. The DNA read from the CDR3 is TGTGCCAGCAGCGGACAGGCCTACGAG. It yields the protein CASSGQAYE. The CDR3 in full is CASSGQAYEQYF.

This clone was recorded at least ten times. The read finishes 3 residues shy of the CDR3 end, and the germline J gene is used to complete it. This sequence joins TRBV2 and TRBJ2-1; 8 bases match TRBD2. V lost 3 bases to trimming and J lost 6 bases; unmatched junction nucleotides: 16. Per the germline V gene, CDR1 is SNHLY and CDR2 is FYNNEI. CDR3 length: 18 residues. Here the CDR3 reads CASSDPRGSSGRSNEQFF. Partial CDR3 DNA: TGTGCCAGCAGTGACCCCCGAGGCTCTAGCGGGCGTAGCAATGAG.

The table lists this clone with many counts. Read coverage stops 3 residues before the CDR3 terminus; the germline J gene supplies the remainder. The chain couples TRBV19 to TRBJ2-1; 9 nucleotides line up with TRBD1. Trimming removed 3 bases from V and 2 bases from J; junction bases left unmatched: 8. Per the germline V gene, CDR1 is LNHDA and CDR2 is SQIVND (reference sequence). The CDR3 length is 17 residues. The CDR3 DNA, read in part, is TGTGCCAGTAGTATGGGACTCACAGGGGGCCCCTACAATGAG. Its protein is CASSMGLTGGPYNE. The complete CDR3 protein is CASSMGLTGGPYNEQFF.

This clone was observed at least ten times. The sequenced fragment ends 3 residues before the CDR3 boundary, so the rest is inferred from the germline J gene. This sequence joins TRBV19 and TRBJ2-5; TRBD1 matches at 9 bases. The CDR3 length is 14 residues. The J segment lost 5 bases and the V segment lost 2 bases, leaving 3 bases of the junction unmatched. Germline V gives CDR1 LNHDA, CDR2 SQIVND (reference sequence). This CDR3 reads CASSITGGGETQYF. Incomplete CDR3 DNA: TGTGCCAGTAGTATAACAGGGGGCGGGGAGACC. Full variable domain (rest looked up from reference TRBV19 and TRBJ2-5): DGGITQSPKYLFRKEGQNVTLSCEQNLNHDAMYWYRQDPGQGLRLIYYSQIVNDFQKGDIAEGYSVSREKKESFPLTVTSAQKNPTAFYLCASSITGGGETQYFGPGTRLLVL.

The sample holds many counts of this clone. Read data end 3 residues before the CDR3 end; the end is taken from the germline J gene. The rearrangement joins TRBV20-1 to TRBJ1-6, with D possibly TRBD1 on 5 matching bases. Per the germline V gene, CDR1 is DFQATT and CDR2 is SNEGSKA (reference sequence). This CDR3 comprises 14 residues. V was trimmed by 1 base and J by 7 bases, leaving 11 bases between them. The CDR3 is CSARGFGGNSPLHF. The sequenced part of the CDR3 DNA is TGCAGTGCTAGAGGTTTCGGGGGAAATTCACCC.

This clone was counted ten times or more. From the germline J gene comes the end of the CDR3, since the read stops 3 residues before it. The chain employs TRBV7-9 and TRBJ2-7, with 10 bases identical to TRBD1. The CDR3 is made up of 15 amino acids. The J segment lost 1 base and the V segment lost 5 bases, leaving 5 bases of the junction unmatched. In germline, CDR1 is SEHNR, CDR2 FQNEAQ (reference sequence). The CDR3 DNA, read in part, is TGTGCCAGCAGCGCGGGACAGGGGAAATCCTACGAG. Amino acid sequence: CASSAGQGKSYE. Given in full, the CDR3 is CASSAGQGKSYEQYF.

This clone was detected ten times or more. The read halts 3 residues ahead of the CDR3 end, with the missing end drawn from the germline J gene. The V call is TRBV18, the J call TRBJ2-1; TRBD1 matches at 9 bases. The J segment lost 5 bases and the V segment lost 5 bases, leaving 7 bases of the junction unmatched. CDR1 is KGHSH, CDR2 LQKENI, per germline. The CDR3 length is 15 residues. Partial CDR3 DNA: TGTGCCAGCTCATCGGGACAGGGAGGGAACAATGAG. Translated, it gives CASSSGQGGNNE. The whole CDR3 sequence is CASSSGQGGNNEQFF.

The sequenced CDR3 bases are TGTGCCAGCAGCACGGGACAGGGTAATGAAAAA. Its protein product is CASSTGQGNEK. The complete CDR3 sequence is CASSTGQGNEKLFF. The chain carries TRBV11-2 and TRBJ1-4, with TRBD1 identical over 9 bases. The sequenced fragment ends 3 residues before the CDR3 boundary, so the rest is inferred from the germline J gene. CDR1 is SGHAT and CDR2 is FQNNGV in the germline V gene. The V gene end was trimmed by 5 bases and the J gene end by 4 bases; junction bases not matched to a gene: 2. The CDR3 runs to 14 residues.

Many counts were recorded for this clone. The read falls 3 residues short of the CDR3 end, and the missing part is taken from the germline J gene. The V call is TRBV5-4, the J call TRBJ2-5, with D unresolved. CDR1 and CDR2 from the germline V gene are SGHNT and YYREEE (reference sequence). The CDR3 has 14 amino acids. Trimming took off 2 bases at V and 0 bases at J, with 8 bases between the two ends. CDR3 residues: CASSLRRDQETQYF. Partial CDR3 DNA: TGTGCCAGCAGCTTACGACGGGACCAAGAGACC.

This clone was recorded many times. The read gets to within 3 residues of the CDR3 end, and the germline J gene fills in the rest. The V and J genes are TRBV23-1 and TRBJ2-6, with D hard to call. TRBV23-1 is recorded as an ORF, its role being uncertain. The CDR3 sequence is 19 residues long. Trimming stripped 4 bases from V and 1 base from J, with 20 bases between. The CDR3 is CASSPRGEVFFSGANVLTF. Incomplete CDR3 DNA: TGCGCCAGCAGTCCCCGCGGAGAGGTGTTCTTTTCTGGGGCCAACGTC.

This clone appeared many times. The read stops 3 residues short of the end of the CDR3; the missing end is completed from the germline J gene. The chain links TRBV18 to TRBJ2-7, with 8 nucleotides matching TRBD2. Germline V gene lookup returns CDR1 KGHSH and CDR2 LQKENI. V lost 3 bases and J lost 4; bases outside the gene matches: 5. CDR3 size: 14 residues. The sequenced CDR3 bases are TGTGCCAGCTCACCTGGGGGGACTAGTTACGAG. This sequence encodes CASSPGGTSYE. The whole CDR3 sequence reads CASSPGGTSYEQYF.

In regard to this clone: The read ends 3 residues shy of where the CDR3 ends; the end is completed using the germline J gene. The genes are TRBV11-2 and TRBJ2-7; D is undetermined. Germline V gives CDR1 SGHAT, CDR2 FQNNGV. The CDR3 totals 14 residues. V was clipped by 1 base and J by 2 bases, with 9 bases between them. The CDR3 bases that were read are TGTGCCAGCAGCTTAGTTTTGACTCCCTACGAG. Its translation is CASSLVLTPYE. The whole CDR3 protein reads CASSLVLTPYEQYF.

This clone was recorded many times. The read ends 3 residues shy of where the CDR3 ends; the end is completed using the germline J gene. The chain is built from TRBV20-1 and TRBJ2-5; perhaps TRBD1 as D (6 bases). This CDR3 is built from 16 residues. Per germline, CDR1 DFQATT and CDR2 SNEGSKA (reference sequence). V was shortened by 3 bases and J by 5 bases, with 22 bases between the two germline ends. CDR3 bases read: TGCAGTGCTAGCTACAGGGAGCTAAGTAGGCGGGAGACC. Translation: CSASYRELSRRET. The whole CDR3 protein is CSASYRELSRRETQYF.

This clone has ten or more counts. The DNA ends 3 residues before the CDR3 does, and the rest of the CDR3 is filled in from the germline J gene. This sequence joins TRBV5-1 and TRBJ2-6, with 9 bases identical to TRBD1. V lost 3 bases to trimming and J lost 2 bases; unmatched junction nucleotides: 6. The CDR3 contains 17 residues. Per the germline V gene, CDR1 is SGHRS and CDR2 is YFSETQ. The CDR3: CASSSGTGQTGANVLTF. Incomplete CDR3 DNA: TGCGCCAGCAGCTCCGGGACAGGGCAAACTGGGGCCAACGTC.

This clone was seen a handful of times. The covered CDR3 bases are TGTGCCAGCAGCTTAGACCCGGGGAGCAATCAGCCC. This encodes CASSLDPGSNQP. The full CDR3 sequence reads CASSLDPGSNQPQHF. The chain is built from TRBV7-6 and TRBJ1-5; D remains unclear. The CDR3 is cut off 3 residues early in the read; its end comes from the germline J gene. The CDR3 is 15 amino acids. V was cut by 1 base and J by 1 base, with 8 bases left in between. CDR1 SGHVS and CDR2 FNYEAQ come from the germline V gene.

This clone was observed a few times. The sequenced fragment ends 3 residues before the CDR3 boundary, so the rest is inferred from the germline J gene. V is TRBV6-2 or TRBV6-3 and J is TRBJ2-2, with a tentative D call TRBD1 (6 bases). Germline-derived CDR1 and CDR2 are MNHEY and SVGEGT. The CDR3 is 13 residues long. CDR3 DNA (partial): TGTGCCAGCAACGGACAGTCTAATGAAAAG. It codes for CASNGQSNEK. The whole CDR3 sequence is CASNGQSNEKLFF.

As to this clone: The junction departs from the called germline gene at one end, perhaps through a read error. Coverage ceases 3 residues before the CDR3 finishes, and the germline J gene fills in the end. This sample includes further DNA sequences coding for the same CDR3. The chain joins TRBV7-9 to TRBJ1-3; D remains ambiguous. The length of the CDR3 is 14 residues. Germline lookup yields CDR1 SEHNR and CDR2 FQNEAQ (reference sequence). The CDR3 DNA, read in part, is TGTGCCAGCAGCCCAGGATTCTCTGGAAACACG. Protein: CASSPGFSGNT. The full CDR3 reads CASSPGFSGNTIYF.

At least ten counts were recorded for this clone. The read gets to within 3 residues of the CDR3 end, and the germline J gene fills in the rest. The chain links TRBV11-2 to TRBJ2-3; D is unresolved. This CDR3 is 15 amino acids long. From germline, CDR1 is SGHAT and CDR2 FQNNGV. The sequenced CDR3 bases are TGTGCCAGCAGCCAAATCTTAGCTTTACAAGAGACG. Its protein product is CASSQILALQET. The whole CDR3 sequence is CASSQILALQETQYF.

The sample holds many counts of this clone. The read terminates 3 residues before the CDR3 end, so the remaining end is supplied by the germline J gene. V usage is TRBV18 and J usage is TRBJ1-2, with D perhaps TRBD1 (5 bases). V lost 5 bases and J 5 bases, leaving 15 bases between the germline ends. The CDR3 totals 14 residues. Germline CDR1 is KGHSH and CDR2 is LQKENI. This CDR3 reads CASSTSRDGYGYTF. The sequenced CDR3 bases are TGTGCCAGCTCAACTTCCAGGGATGGGTATGGC.

Details on this clone: The CDR3 end lies 3 residues beyond the end of the read and is filled in from the germline J gene. The chain carries TRBV19 and TRBJ2-1; 13 bases agree with TRBD2. The germline CDR1 and CDR2 sequences are LNHDA and SQIVND (reference sequence). The CDR3 consists of 16 residues. The ends lost 4 bases at V and 4 bases at J; junction bases unmatched: 4. The CDR3 bases that were read are TGTGCCAGTAGTACCGGGACTAGCGGGACTTACAATGAG. Protein: CASSTGTSGTYNE. The whole CDR3 region reads CASSTGTSGTYNEQFF.

Comment on this clone: The sequence runs out 3 residues before the end of the CDR3; the remainder is reconstructed from the germline J gene. Other DNA sequences in this specimen translate into the identical CDR3. The chain is built from TRBV11-3 and TRBJ1-1; 8 nucleotides agree with TRBD1. Germline CDR1 is SGHNT and CDR2 is YENEEA. The J segment lost 2 bases and the V segment lost 5 bases, leaving 4 bases of the junction unmatched. The CDR3 is 14 residues long. Incomplete CDR3 DNA: TGTGCCAGCAGCCCCGGGACAGGAAACACTGAA. This translates into CASSPGTGNTE. The whole CDR3 protein is CASSPGTGNTEAFF. The full variable domain, in which reference TRBV11-3 and TRBJ1-1 provide the parts outside the CDR3, is EAGVVQSPRYKIIEKKQPVAFWCNPISGHNTLYWYLQNLGQGPELLIRYENEEAVDDSQLPKDRFSAERLKGVDSTLKIQPAELGDSAVYLCASSPGTGNTEAFFGQGTRLTVV.

This clone was detected many times. The read falls 3 residues short of the CDR3 end, and the missing part is taken from the germline J gene. Other DNA sequences within the sample encode an identical CDR3. The chain links TRBV10-3 to TRBJ2-5; weak D call: TRBD2 (5 bases). CDR3 length equals 14 residues. Germline V CDR1 and CDR2: ENHRY, SYGVKD. Trimming left V 0 bases short and J 4 bases short, with 9 bases between. The part of the CDR3 DNA that was read is TGTGCCATCAGTGAGTCGTCGGGGAGAGAGACC. Protein sequence: CAISESSGRET. In full, the CDR3 is CAISESSGRETQYF.

This clone was observed a handful of times. The read finishes 3 residues shy of the CDR3 end, and the germline J gene is used to complete it. This chain joins TRBV19 and TRBJ2-2; TRBD2 aligns across 8 bases. V shed 1 base and J 4 bases; nucleotides not matched to a gene: 5. This CDR3 spans 16 amino acids. Germline values: CDR1 LNHDA, CDR2 SQIVND (reference sequence). This CDR3 reads CASSIAGGRVTGELFF. Partial CDR3 DNA: TGTGCCAGTAGTATAGCGGGGGGGCGCGTCACCGGGGAG.